A single sample is the source of the 31 T cell receptor beta chains below, sequenced in a study of PD-1 blockade in classical Hodgkin lymphoma (dated by TCRdb to 2018 to 2020). The intended sense of this specimen's time point label: cycle 2 day 1 (C2D1) of nivolumab. Relapse after autologous stem cell transplantation had occurred in all trial patients, and cohorts A, B and C were distinguished by prior brentuximab vedotin exposure. The library was obtained by the immunoSEQ multiplex PCR assay. Imported from immuneACCESS, the table was reduced by TCRdb to in-frame sequences with V and J called. These copies leave out some clones; in studies compared against another copy, an unresolved V gene accounts for under half, and the cause of the remainder is not known. This sample comprises more than 12,000 clones, more than 70% of them detected only once. The biggest ten clones account for roughly 24% of the sample.

The sample in question was peripheral blood mononuclear cells (PBMCs), obtained before the second cycle of nivolumab. All receptors derive from a human donor with classical Hodgkin lymphoma.

The CDR3 loop reads CASSLVGVGTDTQYF. In DNA form, the CDR3 reads TGTGCCAGCAGCTTGGTTGGGGTTGGGACAGATACGCAGTATTTT. The chain has TRBV5-8 and TRBJ2-3, with D unresolved. V lost 0 bases to trimming and J lost 3 bases, with 11 bases between them. Germline assignment: CDR1 SGHTS and CDR2 YDEGEE. The CDR3 contains 15 residues.

CDR3 sequence (DNA): TGTGCCAGCAGCTTGGCGGGGGGAGCTACCTACGAGCAGTACTTC. Translation: CASSLAGGATYEQYF. The V and J genes are TRBV5-4 and TRBJ2-7; 7 bases line up with TRBD2. Looked up from germline, CDR1 is SGHNT and CDR2 is YYREEE (reference sequence). This CDR3 comprises 15 residues. V gave up 0 bases and J gave up 2 bases; unmatched junction bases: 5. Together with reference TRBV5-4 and TRBJ2-7, the CDR3 gives the full variable domain: ETGVTQSPTHLIKTRGQQVTLRCSSQSGHNTVSWYQQALGQGPQFIFQYYREEENGRGNFPPRFSGLQFPNYSSELNVNALELDDSALYLCASSLAGGATYEQYFGPGTRLTVT.

This rearrangement joins TRBV10-3 to TRBJ1-1; TRBD1 is a possible D gene (6 bases). V lost 1 base and J 7 bases, leaving 10 bases between the germline ends. Germline V CDR1 and CDR2: ENHRY, SYGVKD. This CDR3 region has 13 residues. The DNA of the CDR3 is TGTGCCATCAGTGAGTTTGGACAGTATGAAGCTTTCTTT. This encodes CAISEFGQYEAFF.

This chain joins TRBV7-9 and TRBJ2-1, with 7 bases matching TRBD2. The CDR3 has 16 amino acids. Per germline, CDR1 SEHNR and CDR2 FQNEAQ (reference sequence). Losses at the gene ends were 2 bases for V and 6 bases for J; bases not matched to a gene: 10. The CDR3 coding sequence is TGTGCCAGCAGCTTAATGCAACCGGGGGGATTCAATGAGCAGTTCTTC. This encodes CASSLMQPGGFNEQFF.

This chain connects TRBV5-6 to TRBJ1-5; D is possibly TRBD1 (5 bases). The germline V gene has CDR1 SGHDT and CDR2 YYEEEE. The CDR3 runs 15 residues. Trimming removed 2 bases at V and 1 base at J, with 10 bases between. CDR3 region: CASSFRGFSNQPQHF. The CDR3 region has the DNA TGTGCCAGCAGCTTTCGGGGGTTCAGCAATCAGCCCCAGCATTTT.

The chain couples TRBV6-5 to TRBJ2-1; tentatively, D is TRBD1 (5 bases). This CDR3 has 15 amino acids. Trimming removed 6 bases from V and 5 bases from J, with 17 bases in between. CDR1 is MNHEY and CDR2 is SVGAGI in the germline V gene. Written as DNA, the CDR3 is TGTGCCAGCAGGGAGACAGCCAGACGGGACAATGAGCAGTTCTTC. Translated, it gives CASRETARRDNEQFF.

This chain uses TRBV25-1 with TRBJ2-5; maybe TRBD2 (6 bases). This CDR3 is built from 16 residues. V dropped 2 bases and J dropped 0 bases, with 13 bases sitting between them. The germline V gene has CDR1 MGHDK and CDR2 SYGVNS. The CDR3 sequence: CASSELGGAYQETQYF. In DNA form, the CDR3 reads TGTGCCAGCAGTGAACTCGGAGGGGCGTACCAAGAGACCCAGTACTTC.

The chain carries TRBV4-1 and TRBJ2-3, with TRBD1 matching 9 bases. V lost 2 bases and J lost 8; bases outside the gene matches: 17. This CDR3 has 18 amino acids. Germline V gene sequence: CDR1 MGHRA, CDR2 YSYEKL. The CDR3 region has the DNA TGCGCCAGCAGCCAACGCGGTGTATCCGAGACAGGGGGTGCTACGCAGTATTTT. Amino acids: CASSQRGVSETGGATQYF.

The rearrangement uses TRBV2 and TRBJ1-4; a weak D match, TRBD1 (6 bases). CDR3 length: 14 residues. Per the germline V gene, CDR1 is SNHLY and CDR2 is FYNNEI. The ends were cut back, 4 bases at V and 6 bases at J, with 12 bases in the middle. CDR3 amino acids: CASSAGQIDEKLFF. The CDR3 region has the DNA TGTGCCAGCAGTGCCGGACAGATAGATGAAAAACTGTTTTTT.

The chain uses TRBV4-1 and TRBJ2-7, with D uncertain. V shed 2 bases and J shed 0 bases, with 8 bases lying between them. CDR1 and CDR2 from the germline V gene are MGHRA and YSYEKL. CDR3 length: 14 residues. CDR3 sequence (DNA): TGCGCCAGCAGCCAACAAGGTAGCTCCTACGAGCAGTACTTC. Its protein product is CASSQQGSSYEQYF.

This chain connects TRBV5-1 to TRBJ1-4; the D gene is possibly TRBD1 (6 bases). This CDR3 is built from 14 residues. V was shortened by 7 bases and J by 4 bases, with 14 bases between the two germline ends. The germline V gene encodes CDR1 SGHRS and CDR2 YFSETQ. The CDR3 coding sequence is TGCGCCAGCGGGGAACAGGGCCTTAATGAAAAACTGTTTTTT. It encodes CASGEQGLNEKLFF.

This chain joins TRBV6-6 and TRBJ2-7; unclear D gene. The germline V and J ends were trimmed by 0 bases and 6 bases, with 6 bases remaining between them. The CDR3 length is 12 residues. CDR1 and CDR2 (germline): MNHNY, SVGAGI (reference sequence). The CDR3 loop reads CASSYSSTEQYF. CDR3 DNA sequence: TGTGCCAGCAGTTACTCGAGTACCGAGCAGTACTTC.

This clone came up a few times. The chain combines TRBV25-1 with TRBJ1-6, with D unclear. This CDR3 comprises 14 residues. V dropped 6 bases and J dropped 10 bases, with 16 bases sitting between them. Germline V gene data show CDR1 as MGHDK and CDR2 as SYGVNS. CDR3 loop: CASSVLRVGSPLHF. The CDR3 nucleotides read TGTGCCAGCAGCGTGTTAAGGGTTGGCTCACCCCTCCACTTT.

The rearrangement links TRBV5-4 to TRBJ1-6, with D maybe TRBD1 (6 bases). V lost 4 bases to trimming and J lost 0 bases, with 14 bases between them. The CDR3 has 17 amino acids. Per germline, CDR1 SGHNT and CDR2 YYREEE (reference sequence). Written as DNA, the CDR3 is TGTGCCAGCAGCCCATGGGGGCCCAGCTCCTATAATTCACCCCTCCACTTT. Protein product: CASSPWGPSSYNSPLHF.

The chain links TRBV2 to TRBJ1-4; D possibly corresponds to TRBD1 (5 bases). The CDR3 is 12 residues long. Trimming took off 8 bases at V and 4 bases at J, with 8 bases between the two ends. CDR1 SNHLY and CDR2 FYNNEI come from the germline V gene. The CDR3 nucleotides are TGTGCCAGCCGGGGGGGTAATGAAAAACTGTTTTTT. This encodes CASRGGNEKLFF.

The chain joins TRBV7-9 to TRBJ1-5; D uncertain. This CDR3 has 13 amino acids. With 8 bases removed from V and 4 bases from J, the gap between germline ends came to 12 bases. The germline V gene has CDR1 SEHNR and CDR2 FQNEAQ (reference sequence). The DNA for the CDR3 is TGTGCCAGCCAGTATTCGGGAAATCAGCCCCAGCATTTT. It codes for CASQYSGNQPQHF.

The chain has TRBV5-1 and TRBJ1-6, with D possibly TRBD1 on 6 matching bases. This CDR3 is built from 18 residues. The germline V gene encodes CDR1 SGHRS and CDR2 YFSETQ. Trimming took off 6 bases at V and 0 bases at J, with 19 bases between the two ends. This CDR3 reads CASKSGGGPSSYNSPLHF. CDR3 in DNA: TGCGCCAGCAAATCTGGGGGGGGCCCCAGCTCCTATAATTCACCCCTCCACTTT.

A single count supports this clone. V usage is TRBV7-3 and J usage is TRBJ2-2, with D possibly being TRBD1 (5 bases). V lost 8 bases and J lost 1, with 17 bases in between. The CDR3 loop spans 16 amino acids. CDR1 and CDR2 (germline): SGHTA, FQGTGA. The CDR3 DNA reads as TGTGCCAGCTCACTTAATGGGGCAGGGAACACCGGGGAGCTGTTTTTT. Its translation is CASSLNGAGNTGELFF.

V gene TRBV19 combines with J gene TRBJ1-2; 7 bases fit TRBD1. CDR1 LNHDA and CDR2 SQIVND come from the germline V gene (reference sequence). The CDR3 has 14 amino acids. V gave up 7 bases and J gave up 3 bases; unmatched junction bases: 8. In DNA form, the CDR3 reads TGTGCCAGTAATCTAGGACAGGCGGACTATGGCTACACCTTC. It yields the protein CASNLGQADYGYTF.

The J gene is TRBJ2-2, the V gene TRBV27; D might be TRBD2 (7 bases). Per the germline V gene, CDR1 is MNHEY and CDR2 is SMNVEV (reference sequence). This CDR3 contains 15 residues. Trimming left V 8 bases short and J 5 bases short, with 18 bases between. As DNA, the CDR3 is TGTGCCAGCGGGTCCGGGGGGCCCGGGACCGGGGAGCTGTTTTTT. This gives the protein CASGSGGPGTGELFF.

A single count supports this clone. The rearrangement links TRBV11-2 to TRBJ2-5; a possible D gene is TRBD1 (5 bases). This CDR3 has 14 amino acids. The V end was cut by 5 bases, the J end by 2 bases, with 12 bases between. Germline loops: CDR1 SGHAT, CDR2 FQNNGV. CDR3 in amino acids: CASSPKGWQETQYF. The CDR3 DNA sequence: TGTGCCAGCAGCCCGAAGGGGTGGCAAGAGACCCAGTACTTC.

The chain carries TRBV7-6 and TRBJ1-5; D not resolved. Germline CDR1 reads SGHVS; CDR2 reads FNYEAQ. Trimming removed 4 bases at V and 7 bases at J, with 8 bases between. The CDR3 runs 12 residues. Here the CDR3 reads CASSSFGQPQHF. CDR3 DNA: TGTGCCAGCAGCTCTTTTGGACAGCCCCAGCATTTT.

This chain links TRBV7-2 with TRBJ2-7, with TRBD2 matching 13 bases. The trim removed 5 bases at V and 7 bases at J, leaving 5 bases unmatched. This CDR3 spans 14 amino acids. Looked up from germline, CDR1 is SGHTA and CDR2 is FQGNSA. The chain's CDR3 is CASSGTSGVVEQYF. The CDR3 DNA reads TGTGCCAGCAGCGGGACTAGCGGGGTTGTTGAGCAGTACTTC.

The chain couples TRBV5-1 to TRBJ1-2, with 10 nucleotides matching TRBD1. The CDR3 length is 16 residues. V shed 2 bases, J shed 5 bases, and the junction held 9 bases outside the gene matches. In germline, CDR1 is SGHRS, CDR2 YFSETQ. This chain's CDR3 is CASSFVPGTGEYGYTF. CDR3 DNA sequence: TGCGCCAGCAGCTTTGTTCCGGGGACAGGGGAATATGGCTACACCTTC.

This chain connects TRBV29-1 to TRBJ2-5; D gene ambiguous. The CDR3 totals 13 residues. Looked up from germline, CDR1 is SQVTM and CDR2 is ANQGSEA. Deletions cut 1 base from V and 2 bases from J, with 8 bases between. CDR3 nucleotide sequence: TGCAGCGTTGAAGTCCAGTTTCAAGAGACCCAGTACTTC. Translation: CSVEVQFQETQYF.

J is TRBJ1-1 and V is TRBV28; D is undetermined. V was clipped by 3 bases and J by 7 bases, with 6 bases between them. The CDR3 has 11 residues. CDR1 MDHEN and CDR2 SYDVKM come from the germline V gene. The CDR3 DNA follows: TGTGCCAGCAGTTTGACACGTGAAGCTTTCTTT. Translation: CASSLTREAFF.

V gene TRBV21-1 combines with J gene TRBJ1-1. TRBV21-1 is a documented pseudogene. CDR3 length: 14 residues. In nucleotides, the CDR3 is TGTGCCAGCAGCCACACGACCAGGAACACTGAAGCTTTCTTT. Amino acids: CASSHTTRNTEAFF.

This rearrangement joins TRBV7-9 to TRBJ1-4; D possibly corresponds to TRBD1 (5 bases). The V end lost 2 bases, the J end lost 5 bases, and 12 bases lay between the germline ends. Germline V gene sequence: CDR1 SEHNR, CDR2 FQNEAQ (reference sequence). The CDR3 is 15 amino acids. The DNA for the CDR3 is TGTGCCAGCAGCTTATGGCTGGGGACGAATGAAAAACTGTTTTTT. It yields the protein CASSLWLGTNEKLFF.

V usage is TRBV19 and J usage is TRBJ2-5; 15 bases are a match to TRBD2. Germline loops: CDR1 LNHDA, CDR2 SQIVND (reference sequence). The CDR3 is made up of 15 amino acids. The V segment lost 7 bases and the J segment 5 bases; nucleotides outside the gene matches: 5. In DNA, the CDR3 is TGTGCCAGTAAAGGACTAGCGGGGGGGTACGAGACCCAGTACTTC. This encodes CASKGLAGGYETQYF.

The V call is TRBV2, the J call TRBJ1-2; D remains unclear. Germline V gene lookup returns CDR1 SNHLY and CDR2 FYNNEI. Between the trimmed V and J ends, which lost 3 bases and 6 bases, there was a span of 20 bases. CDR3 length equals 16 residues. CDR3 in DNA: TGTGCCAGCAGTGATAATATAGTAGAATATCGGGATGGCTACACCTTC. This sequence encodes CASSDNIVEYRDGYTF. Combining the CDR3 with reference TRBV2 and TRBJ1-2 gives the whole variable domain EPEVTQTPSHQVTQMGQEVILRCVPISNHLYFYWYRQILGQKVEFLVSFYNNEISEKSEIFDDQFSVERPDGSNFTLKIRSTKLEDSAMYFCASSDNIVEYRDGYTFGSGTRLTVV.

V gene TRBV4-2 combines with J gene TRBJ1-1, with 8 bases that match TRBD1. The junction had 6 bases not matched to a gene; V was cut back by 4 bases and J by 5 bases. The CDR3 totals 14 residues. The germline gives CDR1 LGHNA, CDR2 YNFKEQ. The DNA of the CDR3 is TGTGCCAGCAGCCCAGGACAGGGAGGGACTGAAGCTTTCTTT. It is translated as CASSPGQGGTEAFF.